A selection of T cell receptor beta chains follows, all from one sample in a study of blood T cell repertoires in COVID-19. Method: immunoSEQ multiplex PCR; TCRdb's copy keeps in-frame clones and lacks some. The sample yields over 250,000 clones, about 89% seen once. Sequencing used PBMCs or T cells enriched from blood (not recorded which). The receptors stem from a middle-aged man who had recovered from COVID-19. Both conserved end residues are part of each CDR3. Fields, in order: clone size, V gene, J gene, D gene, CDR3 protein, CDR3 DNA. The D gene is left open where the match is weak. The size field is filled for only some rows; it gives once, few, many or a size class.

clone size: -
V gene: TRBV7-2
J gene: TRBJ1-5
D gene: -
CDR3 protein: CASTKDRASNQPQHF
CDR3 DNA: TGTGCCAGCACCAAGGACAGAGCTAGCAATCAGCCCCAGCATTTT

clone size: -
V gene: TRBV4-3
J gene: TRBJ1-5
D gene: -
CDR3 protein: CASSQDWGGRPQHF
CDR3 DNA: TGCGCCAGCAGCCAAGATTGGGGGGGTCGGCCCCAGCATTTT

clone size: -
V gene: TRBV6-5
J gene: TRBJ2-3
D gene: -
CDR3 protein: CASSLEYTDTQYF
CDR3 DNA: TGTGCCAGCAGTCTGGAGTACACAGATACGCAGTATTTT

clone size: -
V gene: TRBV7-9
J gene: TRBJ1-1
D gene: -
CDR3 protein: CASSLLRGDTEAFF
CDR3 DNA: TGTGCCAGCAGCTTACTCCGGGGTGACACTGAAGCTTTCTTT

clone size: -
V gene: TRBV5-1
J gene: TRBJ2-7
D gene: -
CDR3 protein: CASSLVRGMGYEQYF
CDR3 DNA: TGCGCCAGCAGCTTGGTCAGGGGTATGGGTTACGAGCAGTACTTC

clone size: -
V gene: TRBV21-1
J gene: TRBJ1-4
D gene: -
CDR3 protein: CASSTNTGQFNEKLFF
CDR3 DNA: TGTGCCAGCAGCACGAATACGGGACAGTTTAATGAAAAACTGTTTTTT

clone size: -
V gene: TRBV21-1
J gene: TRBJ1-4
D gene: -
CDR3 protein: CASSIWRRINEKLFF
CDR3 DNA: TGTGCCAGCAGCATATGGAGGCGGATTAATGAAAAACTGTTTTTT

clone size: once
V gene: TRBV10-2
J gene: TRBJ2-7
D gene: TRBD1
CDR3 protein: CASRLDRGYEQYF
CDR3 DNA: TGCGCCAGCAGGCTGGACAGGGGTTACGAGCAGTACTTC

clone size: -
V gene: TRBV18
J gene: TRBJ1-5
D gene: TRBD1
CDR3 protein: CASSAGQGTGQPQHF
CDR3 DNA: TGTGCCAGCTCAGCGGGACAGGGGACAGGGCAGCCCCAGCATTTT

clone size: -
V gene: TRBV4-3
J gene: TRBJ1-3
D gene: -
CDR3 protein: CASSGASGNTIYF
CDR3 DNA: TGCGCCAGCTCAGGGGCCTCAGGAAACACCATATATTTT

clone size: -
V gene: TRBV19
J gene: TRBJ2-6
D gene: -
CDR3 protein: CASTSSGANVLTF
CDR3 DNA: TGTGCCAGTACTTCGTCTGGGGCCAACGTCCTGACTTTC

clone size: -
V gene: TRBV10-1
J gene: TRBJ2-3
D gene: -
CDR3 protein: CASSESGGSDTQYF
CDR3 DNA: TGCGCCAGCAGTGAGTCGGGGGGATCGGATACGCAGTATTTT

clone size: -
V gene: TRBV5-1
J gene: TRBJ2-3
D gene: TRBD2
CDR3 protein: CASSLLAGEGDTQYF
CDR3 DNA: TGCGCCAGCAGCTTGTTGGCGGGGGAGGGAGATACGCAGTATTTT

clone size: -
V gene: TRBV5-1
J gene: TRBJ1-1
D gene: -
CDR3 protein: CASRLGAGVAFF
CDR3 DNA: TGCGCCAGCAGGTTGGGCGCAGGGGTAGCTTTCTTT

clone size: -
V gene: TRBV4-3
J gene: TRBJ1-5
D gene: -
CDR3 protein: CASSQDSGQPQHF
CDR3 DNA: TGCGCCAGCAGCCAAGATTCGGGGCAGCCCCAGCATTTT

clone size: -
V gene: TRBV14
J gene: TRBJ2-2
D gene: TRBD1
CDR3 protein: CASSQLTGLGGELFF
CDR3 DNA: TGTGCCAGCAGCCAATTGACAGGGTTGGGCGGGGAGCTGTTTTTT

clone size: once
V gene: TRBV7-8
J gene: TRBJ1-2
D gene: -
CDR3 protein: CASSLGQPRYGYTF
CDR3 DNA: TGTGCCAGCAGCTTAGGACAGCCGAGATATGGCTACACCTTC

clone size: -
V gene: TRBV6-5
J gene: TRBJ1-4
D gene: TRBD1
CDR3 protein: CASRGTGSEKLFF
CDR3 DNA: TGTGCCAGCAGAGGGACAGGGTCTGAAAAACTGTTTTTT

clone size: -
V gene: TRBV7-6
J gene: TRBJ1-1
D gene: -
CDR3 protein: CASSWSGGGNTEAFF
CDR3 DNA: TGTGCCAGCAGCTGGAGCGGCGGGGGGAACACTGAAGCTTTCTTT

clone size: -
V gene: TRBV7-2
J gene: TRBJ2-4
D gene: TRBD2
CDR3 protein: CASSLRVREGRDIQYF
CDR3 DNA: TGTGCCAGCAGCTTAAGGGTGCGGGAGGGCCGGGACATTCAGTACTTC

clone size: -
V gene: TRBV9
J gene: TRBJ2-1
D gene: TRBD2
CDR3 protein: CASSPRLAGAEYNEQFF
CDR3 DNA: TGTGCCAGCAGCCCTCGACTAGCGGGAGCGGAATACAATGAGCAGTTCTTC

clone size: -
V gene: TRBV2
J gene: TRBJ2-7
D gene: TRBD1
CDR3 protein: CASSVQGPFAEQYF
CDR3 DNA: TGTGCCAGCAGTGTACAGGGGCCTTTTGCCGAGCAGTACTTC

clone size: -
V gene: TRBV20-1
J gene: TRBJ2-6
D gene: -
CDR3 protein: CSARDKVLTF
CDR3 DNA: TGCAGTGCTAGAGACAAAGTCCTGACTTTC

clone size: -
V gene: TRBV10-3
J gene: TRBJ2-1
D gene: TRBD2
CDR3 protein: CAIGTSGGLEQFF
CDR3 DNA: TGTGCCATCGGGACTAGCGGGGGGCTTGAGCAGTTCTTC

clone size: once
V gene: TRBV7-9
J gene: TRBJ1-5
D gene: -
CDR3 protein: CASSLEYSGGDQPQHF
CDR3 DNA: TGTGCCAGCAGCTTAGAGTATAGCGGAGGGGATCAGCCCCAGCATTTT

clone size: -
V gene: TRBV6-5
J gene: TRBJ2-4
D gene: -
CDR3 protein: CASSYSIRGAKNIQYF
CDR3 DNA: TGTGCCAGCAGTTACTCGATAAGGGGTGCCAAAAACATTCAGTACTTC

clone size: -
V gene: TRBV7-9
J gene: TRBJ2-7
D gene: -
CDR3 protein: CASSLVGGAPDLEQYF
CDR3 DNA: TGTGCCAGCAGCTTAGTGGGGGGGGCCCCAGATTTGGAGCAGTACTTC

clone size: -
V gene: TRBV7-6
J gene: TRBJ2-3
D gene: -
CDR3 protein: CASSGRSVSTDTQYF
CDR3 DNA: TGTGCCAGCAGCGGTCGAAGCGTGAGCACAGATACGCAGTATTTT

clone size: -
V gene: TRBV5-1
J gene: TRBJ1-3
D gene: TRBD1
CDR3 protein: CASSWTGAISGNTIYF
CDR3 DNA: TGCGCCAGCAGCTGGACAGGAGCCATCTCTGGAAACACCATATATTTT

clone size: -
V gene: TRBV30
J gene: TRBJ2-7
D gene: -
CDR3 protein: CAWSAIDRGYEQYF
CDR3 DNA: TGTGCCTGGAGTGCTATTGACAGAGGCTACGAGCAGTACTTC

clone size: -
V gene: TRBV5-6
J gene: TRBJ2-3
D gene: TRBD2
CDR3 protein: CASSLGTSSYTDTQYF
CDR3 DNA: TGTGCCAGCAGCTTGGGGACTAGCAGCTACACAGATACGCAGTATTTT

clone size: -
V gene: TRBV19
J gene: TRBJ2-3
D gene: -
CDR3 protein: CASSIQRSSTDTQYF
CDR3 DNA: TGTGCCAGTAGTATACAGCGATCTAGCACAGATACGCAGTATTTT

clone size: -
V gene: TRBV19
J gene: TRBJ1-5
D gene: -
CDR3 protein: CASSRSGRALGQPQHF
CDR3 DNA: TGTGCCAGTAGTAGGTCAGGGAGGGCCCTTGGTCAGCCCCAGCATTTT

clone size: -
V gene: TRBV2
J gene: TRBJ1-3
D gene: -
CDR3 protein: CASSVRGSGTGNTIYF
CDR3 DNA: TGTGCCAGCAGTGTAAGAGGGAGTGGAACTGGAAACACCATATATTTT

clone size: -
V gene: TRBV28
J gene: TRBJ1-2
D gene: -
CDR3 protein: CASSYDSDNYGYTF
CDR3 DNA: TGTGCCAGCAGTTACGACAGCGATAACTATGGCTACACCTTC

clone size: -
V gene: TRBV5-5
J gene: TRBJ1-1
D gene: TRBD1
CDR3 protein: CASSLTGGPMNTEAFF
CDR3 DNA: TGTGCCAGCAGCCTTACAGGGGGACCCATGAACACTGAAGCTTTCTTT

clone size: -
V gene: TRBV5-6
J gene: TRBJ2-3
D gene: TRBD1
CDR3 protein: CASSLRTGGDTQYF
CDR3 DNA: TGTGCCAGCAGCTTACGGACAGGGGGGGATACGCAGTATTTT

clone size: -
V gene: TRBV28
J gene: TRBJ2-3
D gene: TRBD1
CDR3 protein: CASSIRTGGTDTQYF
CDR3 DNA: TGTGCCAGCAGTATACGGACAGGGGGCACAGATACGCAGTATTTT

clone size: -
V gene: TRBV7-3
J gene: TRBJ1-1
D gene: TRBD1
CDR3 protein: CASSLGQGISEAFF
CDR3 DNA: TGTGCCAGCAGCTTGGGACAGGGAATTTCTGAAGCTTTCTTT

clone size: few
V gene: TRBV2
J gene: TRBJ1-5
D gene: TRBD1
CDR3 protein: CASTGDRLSNQPQHF
CDR3 DNA: TGTGCCAGCACCGGGGACAGGTTGAGCAATCAGCCCCAGCATTTT

clone size: once
V gene: TRBV27
J gene: TRBJ2-7
D gene: -
CDR3 protein: CASSPGSARNYEQYF
CDR3 DNA: TGTGCCAGCAGTCCCGGGTCGGCGAGAAATTACGAGCAGTACTTC

clone size: once
V gene: TRBV28
J gene: TRBJ1-1
D gene: -
CDR3 protein: CASSRDNMNTEAFF
CDR3 DNA: TGTGCCAGCAGTCGGGACAACATGAACACTGAAGCTTTCTTT

clone size: -
V gene: TRBV9
J gene: TRBJ1-2
D gene: TRBD1
CDR3 protein: CASSEDRESTGYTF
CDR3 DNA: TGTGCCAGCAGCGAGGACAGGGAATCTACTGGCTACACCTTC

clone size: few
V gene: TRBV6-5
J gene: TRBJ1-6
D gene: TRBD1
CDR3 protein: CASSYLGQGNSPLHF
CDR3 DNA: TGTGCCAGCAGTTACCTGGGACAGGGTAATTCACCCCTCCACTTT

clone size: -
V gene: TRBV19
J gene: TRBJ2-3
D gene: -
CDR3 protein: CASNNPQGRDTQYF
CDR3 DNA: TGTGCCAGTAACAATCCCCAGGGGCGAGATACGCAGTATTTT

clone size: few
V gene: TRBV7-3
J gene: TRBJ2-2
D gene: TRBD1
CDR3 protein: CASSNRPGGGRNTGELFF
CDR3 DNA: TGTGCCAGCAGCAACCGCCCAGGGGGCGGAAGGAACACCGGGGAGCTGTTTTTT